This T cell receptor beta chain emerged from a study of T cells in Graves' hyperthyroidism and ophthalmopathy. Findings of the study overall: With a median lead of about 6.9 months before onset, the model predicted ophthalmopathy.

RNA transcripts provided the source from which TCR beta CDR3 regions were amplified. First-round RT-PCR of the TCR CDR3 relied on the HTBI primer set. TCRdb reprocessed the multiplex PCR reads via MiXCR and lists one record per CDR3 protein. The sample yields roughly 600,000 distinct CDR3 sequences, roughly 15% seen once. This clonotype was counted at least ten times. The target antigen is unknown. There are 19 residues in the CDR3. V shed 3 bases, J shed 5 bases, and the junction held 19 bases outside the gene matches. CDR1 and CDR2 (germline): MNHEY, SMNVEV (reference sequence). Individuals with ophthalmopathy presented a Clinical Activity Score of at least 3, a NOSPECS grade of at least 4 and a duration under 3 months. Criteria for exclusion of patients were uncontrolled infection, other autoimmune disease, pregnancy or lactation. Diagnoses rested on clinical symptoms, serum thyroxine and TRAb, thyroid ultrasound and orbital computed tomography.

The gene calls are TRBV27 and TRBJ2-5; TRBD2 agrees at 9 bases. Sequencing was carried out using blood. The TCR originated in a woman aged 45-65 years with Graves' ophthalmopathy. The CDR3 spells CASSFPSRREGMLGETQYF. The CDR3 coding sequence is TGTGCCAGCAGTTTCCCCAGCCGGCGGGAGGGCATGCTGGGTGAGACCCAGTACTTC.